Described below is a single T cell receptor beta chain sequence and its context. Germline values: CDR1 GTSNPN, CDR2 SVGIG (reference sequence). The CDR3 contains 13 residues. With 3 bases removed from V and 7 bases from J, the gap between germline ends came to 15 bases. This entry comes from a study of cytomegalovirus exposure and HLA in healthy donors. PCR employed 60 Vbeta and 13 Jbeta primers. Here immunoSEQ multiplex PCR was the method, and the copy in TCRdb shows in-frame clones only, minus some. The sample lists about 93,000 clones; less than 80% were seen once. The TCR originated in a boy aged 10-17 years in good health and CMV-seropositive. J is TRBJ1-1 and V is TRBV30, with a possible D match to TRBD1 (6 bases). Sequencing used PBMCs. CDR3 amino acids: CAWRLGALLEAFF. In nucleotides, the CDR3 is TGTGCCTGGAGATTGGGGGCACTTCTTGAAGCTTTCTTT.